This is a list of T cell receptor beta chains from one sample in a study of blood T cell repertoires in COVID-19. Libraries were prepared by immunoSEQ multiplex PCR; TCRdb keeps only in-frame clonotypes and omits some of them. The sample includes a few hundred thousand clones, 90% of them seen just once. The sample consisted of peripheral blood. Every receptor here comes from a woman aged 25 to 39 with COVID-19, enrolled during active disease. Both conserved end residues are part of each CDR3. The D gene is left open where the match is weak. A row's size may be missing; if present it is once, few, many or a size class.

J gene	clone size	D gene	V gene	CDR3 protein	CDR3 DNA
TRBJ1-1	-	-	TRBV5-6	CASSLFAGLNTEAFF	TGTGCCAGCAGCTTGTTTGCAGGTCTGAACACTGAAGCTTTCTTT
TRBJ1-2	-	-	TRBV29-1	CSVQPGGEYGYTF	TGCAGCGTTCAACCGGGAGGGGAGTATGGCTACACCTTC
TRBJ2-3	-	TRBD2	TRBV27	CASRLAGRTDTQYF	TGTGCCAGCAGATTAGCGGGGCGCACAGATACGCAGTATTTT
TRBJ2-2	-	TRBD2	TRBV4-1	CASSFVAGGNTGELFF	TGCGCCAGCAGTTTCGTAGCGGGAGGGAACACCGGGGAGCTGTTTTTT
TRBJ2-5	-	TRBD2	TRBV27	CASSLSGRGETQYF	TGTGCCAGCAGTTTAAGCGGGAGAGGAGAGACCCAGTACTTC
TRBJ1-5	-	-	TRBV11-2	CASSLGGADQPQHF	TGTGCCAGCAGCCTGGGGGGAGCGGATCAGCCCCAGCATTTT
TRBJ1-2	-	-	TRBV28	CASSFDYGYTF	TGTGCCAGCAGTTTCGACTATGGCTACACCTTC
TRBJ2-3	-	-	TRBV21-1	CASSKAHKIRTSGIMDTQYF	TGTGCCAGCAGCAAAGCGCACAAAATCCGGACTAGCGGGATTATGGATACGCAGTATTTT
TRBJ1-2	-	-	TRBV7-9	CASSFTEGGYTF	TGTGCCAGCAGCTTCACGGAGGGTGGCTACACCTTC
TRBJ1-1	once	TRBD1	TRBV19	CASSPIQGADTEAFF	TGTGCCAGTAGTCCCATACAGGGGGCTGACACTGAAGCTTTCTTT
TRBJ1-2	once	-	TRBV5-4	CASSLGQGTYGYTF	TGTGCCAGCAGCTTGGGGCAGGGGACCTATGGCTACACCTTC
TRBJ2-3	-	TRBD2	TRBV9	CASSVVAGDPTDTQYF	TGTGCCAGCAGCGTGGTAGCGGGGGACCCCACAGATACGCAGTATTTT
TRBJ1-1	once	-	TRBV18	CASTPGQANTEAFF	TGTGCCAGCACTCCGGGACAAGCGAACACTGAAGCTTTCTTT
TRBJ1-5	-	-	TRBV5-1	CASSLDRDGTRHF	TGCGCCAGCAGCTTGGACAGGGACGGCACCCGGCATTTT
TRBJ2-7	-	TRBD1	TRBV27	CASSTGGSEQYF	TGTGCCAGCAGCACAGGGGGTAGCGAGCAGTACTTC
TRBJ1-6	-	-	TRBV6-4	CASRGSFRDNSPLHF	TGTGCCAGCCGGGGGAGCTTCAGGGACAATTCACCCCTCCACTTT
TRBJ2-1	-	TRBD2	TRBV2	CASSQKTSGPNNEQFF	TGTGCCAGCAGCCAGAAGACTAGCGGGCCGAACAATGAGCAGTTCTTC
TRBJ1-4	-	TRBD1	TRBV7-9	CASSSETGLNEKLFF	TGTGCCAGCAGCTCCGAGACAGGGTTGAATGAAAAACTGTTTTTT